These T cell receptor beta chains were read from a single sample in a study of PD-1 blockade in classical Hodgkin lymphoma. The data were produced by immunoSEQ multiplex PCR, yet TCRdb's version contains in-frame clones alone and is incomplete. The table has about 44,000 clones, 60% to 70% seen once. Sequencing was performed on peripheral blood mononuclear cells (PBMCs), taken before the fourth cycle of nivolumab. The receptors here all came from a human donor with classical Hodgkin lymphoma. CDR3s include the opening cysteine and the closing phenylalanine or tryptophan. A D gene is named only where the DNA matches it firmly. Part of the rows lack a size; the others show once, few, many or a class for expanded clones.

clone size,V gene,J gene,D gene,CDR3 DNA,CDR3 protein
once,TRBV6-1,TRBJ1-2,-,TGTGCCAGCAGGGAGGTGGCAGATGGCTACACCTTC,CASREVADGYTF
-,TRBV9,TRBJ1-4,TRBD1,TGTGCCAGCAGCGAGGGGACAGCTACAACTAATGAAAAACTGTTTTTT,CASSEGTATTNEKLFF
-,TRBV11-2,TRBJ1-1,-,TGTGCCAGCAGCTTAGGGTGGGGGGTGAACACTGAAGCTTTCTTT,CASSLGWGVNTEAFF
-,TRBV2,TRBJ2-1,-,TGTGCCAGCAGTGATGAGGCAGTTAACAATGAGCAGTTCTTC,CASSDEAVNNEQFF
-,TRBV2,TRBJ1-2,-,TGTGCCAGCAGTGCGGGCAGCTCCTATGGCTACACCTTC,CASSAGSSYGYTF
-,TRBV28,TRBJ2-7,TRBD1,TGTGCCAGTGGACAGGCTAGCTACGAGCAGTACTTC,CASGQASYEQYF
-,TRBV6-8,TRBJ2-7,-,TGTGCCAGCAGTTACGATCTCAGGGACACCTCCTACGAGCAGTACTTC,CASSYDLRDTSYEQYF
-,TRBV18,TRBJ2-1,-,TGTGCCAGCTCACCACGCGGGACTCTCCCCTTCGGTGAGCAGTTCTTC,CASSPRGTLPFGEQFF
few,TRBV19,TRBJ1-2,TRBD1,TGTGCCAGTAGTATAACGTGGGACCGACAGGGGGTTACTGGCTACACCTTC,CASSITWDRQGVTGYTF
-,TRBV7-9,TRBJ1-2,-,TGTGCCAGCAGCCCACCCGGAGAGTCGAAGGGCTACACCTTC,CASSPPGESKGYTF
-,TRBV19,TRBJ1-5,TRBD1,TGTGCCAGTAGTATGGACAGGGGGCTGGGTCAGCCCCAGCATTTT,CASSMDRGLGQPQHF
-,TRBV6-5,TRBJ1-3,-,TGTGCCAGCTTAGGATTTGGAAACACCATATATTTT,CASLGFGNTIYF
-,TRBV23-1,TRBJ2-7,-,TGCGCCATTGGGGGTACCTACGAGCAGTACTTC,CAIGGTYEQYF
few,TRBV30,TRBJ2-1,TRBD2,TGTGCCTGGAACCCGACTAGCGGGAGTCTTCGCGAGCAGTTCTTC,CAWNPTSGSLREQFF
-,TRBV19,TRBJ2-3,TRBD2,TGTGCCAGTAGTATCGGACTAGCGGGGGCCCGCACAGATACGCAGTATTTT,CASSIGLAGARTDTQYF
-,TRBV29-1,TRBJ1-5,-,TGCAGCGTTGGTGGGGGGAGCAATCAGCCCCAGCATTTT,CSVGGGSNQPQHF
once,TRBV28,TRBJ2-6,TRBD1,TGTGCCAGCTCGGGACAGAAGGTATCTGGGGCCAACGTCCTGACTTTC,CASSGQKVSGANVLTF